This T cell receptor (beta chain) was identified during a study of T cells in Graves' hyperthyroidism and ophthalmopathy. Trimming removed 0 bases at V and 2 bases at J, with 12 bases between. This CDR3 region has 16 residues. The V gene's germline CDR1 is SGHKS and CDR2 YYEKEE (reference sequence). Amplification targeted TCR beta CDR3 regions from RNA transcripts. The HTBI set primed first-round TCR CDR3 RT-PCR. TCRdb independently ran MiXCR on the multiplex PCR reads; one entry per CDR3 protein. The sample holds 450,000 to 650,000 distinct CDR3 sequences; under 20% are singletons and the top ten take 15% to 20%. Study-wide results and limits: The model anticipated ophthalmopathy a median about 6.5 months pre-onset.

The study based diagnoses on clinical symptoms, serum thyroxine and TRAb, thyroid ultrasound and orbital computed tomography. This clonotype was recorded many times. What it binds is unknown. Specimen: blood. This TCR derives from a woman between 18 and 29 years old with Graves' ophthalmopathy. The rearrangement links TRBV5-5 to TRBJ1-5, with a possible D match to TRBD1 (5 bases). The CDR3 spells CASSLVPGAGNQPQHF. DNA for the CDR3: TGTGCCAGCAGCTTGGTGCCTGGGGCCGGCAATCAGCCCCAGCATTTT.